The 26 T cell receptor beta chains reported below all come from one sample, sequenced in a study of T cell changes during pregnancy in multiple sclerosis (dated by TCRdb to between 2018 and 2021). Libraries were made using the immunoSEQ multiplex PCR assay. Entries here come from immuneACCESS through TCRdb and include only in-frame sequences with V and J called. Some clones fail to appear in such tables; in the studies checked, an unresolved V gene covers under half of the shortfall, and the cause of the remainder is unknown. The sample data list under 45,000 clones, and roughly nine tenths of these were observed just once. 0.95% to 1.5% of the sample is in the top ten clones. Sequenced material: CD4+ T cells from peripheral blood mononuclear cells, taken in the second trimester of pregnancy. These receptors all come from a female donor with multiple sclerosis, enrolled in a pregnancy study.

The V gene is TRBV25-1, the J gene TRBJ2-7; no firm D call. The germline gives CDR1 MGHDK, CDR2 SYGVNS. The CDR3 covers 12 residues. V lost 1 base and J lost 5, with 6 bases in between. CDR3 region: CASSESRDEQYF. CDR3 DNA: TGTGCCAGCAGTGAATCTCGGGACGAGCAGTACTTC.

The chain recombines TRBV21-1 with TRBJ2-3; whether TRBD2, the table's D call, matches the DNA was not checked. TRBV21-1 is classified as a pseudogene. This CDR3 is 18 amino acids long. The CDR3 bases are TGTGCCAGCAGCAAATTACTGGGACTAGCGGTACTTACAGATACGCAGTATTTT. It translates to CASSKLLGLAVLTDTQYF.

This chain joins TRBV5-8 and TRBJ2-2; 9 nucleotides line up with TRBD2. The CDR3 consists of 17 residues. The V segment lost 4 bases and the J segment 0 bases; nucleotides outside the gene matches: 7. Per germline, CDR1 SGHTS and CDR2 YDEGEE. CDR3 sequence reads: CASSLGRLAANTGELFF. As DNA, the CDR3 is TGTGCCAGCAGCCTGGGTAGACTAGCGGCGAACACCGGGGAGCTGTTTTTT.

This clone was counted once. V is TRBV7-2 and J is TRBJ2-4; D may be TRBD1 (7 bases). This CDR3 region has 16 residues. V lost 1 base, J lost 7 bases, and 17 bases lay in between. The germline gives CDR1 SGHTA, CDR2 FQGNSA. The CDR3 loop is CASSLVLQGTGNIQYF. Written as DNA, the CDR3 is TGTGCCAGCAGCTTAGTATTACAGGGGACTGGGAACATTCAGTACTTC.

V usage is TRBV19 and J usage is TRBJ2-7, with D perhaps matching TRBD1 (8 bases). The CDR3 totals 15 residues. Trimming cost V 4 bases and J 1 base, with 14 bases left between them. The germline gives CDR1 LNHDA, CDR2 SQIVND (reference sequence). The CDR3 nucleotides are TGTGCCAGTAGTACAAGCGGGACAGGTTCCTACGAGCAGTACTTC. Translation: CASSTSGTGSYEQYF. Variable domain in full (rest from reference TRBV19 and TRBJ2-7): DGGITQSPKYLFRKEGQNVTLSCEQNLNHDAMYWYRQDPGQGLRLIYYSQIVNDFQKGDIAEGYSVSREKKESFPLTVTSAQKNPTAFYLCASSTSGTGSYEQYFGPGTRLTVT.

The chain employs TRBV10-1 and TRBJ1-5; 10 bases line up with TRBD1. The CDR3 is 16 residues long. CDR1 WNHNN and CDR2 SYGVQD come from the germline V gene (reference sequence). V lost 8 bases and J lost 5; bases outside the gene matches: 12. The CDR3 loop reads CASADADRGLDQPQHF. For the CDR3, the DNA is TGCGCCAGCGCTGACGCTGACAGGGGGCTGGATCAGCCCCAGCATTTT.

J is TRBJ2-4 and V is TRBV7-2; tentative D call: TRBD1 (6 bases). V dropped 5 bases and J dropped 4 bases, with 15 bases sitting between them. Germline loops: CDR1 SGHTA, CDR2 FQGNSA. CDR3 size: 15 residues. CDR3 amino acids: CASSRPTGIKNIQYF. The DNA of the CDR3 is TGTGCCAGCAGCAGACCAACAGGGATTAAAAACATTCAGTACTTC.

The chain carries TRBV27 and TRBJ2-7, with 9 bases fitting TRBD2. From germline, CDR1 is MNHEY and CDR2 SMNVEV (reference sequence). V lost 3 bases to trimming and J lost 6 bases; unmatched junction nucleotides: 9. The length of the CDR3 is 15 residues. CDR3 residues: CASSFYPRRGGEQYF. CDR3 nucleotide sequence: TGTGCCAGCAGTTTTTACCCGCGGCGGGGGGGCGAGCAGTACTTC.

The DNA for the CDR3 is TGTGCCAGCAGTGAATTGAGGGCAGCTAGCACAGATACGCAGTATTTT. It is translated as CASSELRAASTDTQYF. V usage is TRBV6-1 and J usage is TRBJ2-3, with a tentative D call TRBD2 (5 bases). Trimming shortened V by 2 bases and J by 0 bases, and 12 bases separated the two germline ends. Germline lookup yields CDR1 MNHNS and CDR2 SASEGT. The CDR3 consists of 16 residues.

This clone was seen only a few times. This chain connects TRBV4-3 to TRBJ2-5, with TRBD2 identical over 11 bases. This CDR3 is built from 19 residues. The V gene end was trimmed by 0 bases and the J gene end by 4 bases; junction bases not matched to a gene: 13. The germline gives CDR1 LGHNA, CDR2 YSLEER. The CDR3 bases are TGCGCCAGCAGCCAAGATTATAGCGGGAGGGCGGGGTGGATAGAGACCCAGTACTTC. It specifies CASSQDYSGRAGWIETQYF.

The chain has TRBV19 and TRBJ2-5; 7 bases match TRBD2. This CDR3 has 13 amino acids. Germline V gives CDR1 LNHDA, CDR2 SQIVND (reference sequence). With V trimmed by 6 bases and J by 5 bases, 6 bases remained unmatched. The CDR3 reads CASRQTSRETQYF. In DNA, the CDR3 is TGTGCCAGTAGGCAGACTAGCCGGGAGACCCAGTACTTC.

The V gene is TRBV2, the J gene TRBJ2-3, with unresolved D. The CDR3 is made up of 15 amino acids. Deletions cut 2 bases from V and 3 bases from J, with 12 bases between. The V gene's germline CDR1 is SNHLY and CDR2 FYNNEI. The CDR3 protein is CASSESPGLTDTQYF. The DNA of the CDR3 is TGTGCCAGCAGTGAAAGTCCAGGTTTGACAGATACGCAGTATTTT.

The rearrangement links TRBV19 to TRBJ2-1; 11 bases fit TRBD2. Germline lookup yields CDR1 LNHDA and CDR2 SQIVND (reference sequence). The CDR3 has 17 residues. Losses at the gene ends were 1 base for V and 6 bases for J; bases not matched to a gene: 8. The CDR3 DNA reads as TGTGCCAGTAGTATAGTCCGCGGGACTAGCGGAATCAATGAGCAGTTCTTC. Translating it yields CASSIVRGTSGINEQFF.

The chain uses TRBV10-3 and TRBJ2-7; 7 bases match TRBD1. Trimming at V came to 3 bases and at J to 2 bases, leaving 4 bases not matched to a gene. The CDR3 totals 14 residues. Germline V gene sequence: CDR1 ENHRY, CDR2 SYGVKD. The CDR3 region is CAISDRGFTYEQYF. CDR3 nucleotide sequence: TGTGCCATCAGTGACAGGGGGTTTACCTACGAGCAGTACTTC.

The genes are TRBV10-1 and TRBJ2-1, with 9 bases matching TRBD1. Germline CDR1 and CDR2: WNHNN and SYGVQD (reference sequence). The CDR3 has 14 residues. After removal of 8 bases from V and 10 bases from J, the junction contained 12 bases not matched to a gene. CDR3 in amino acids: CASSRRDREGEQFF. DNA of the CDR3: TGCGCCAGCTCAAGAAGGGACAGGGAGGGCGAGCAGTTCTTC.

This chain connects TRBV9 to TRBJ2-5; D unclear. Trimming stripped 0 bases from V and 2 bases from J, with 14 bases between. The CDR3 length is 16 residues. The germline gives CDR1 SGDLS, CDR2 YYNGEE. DNA for the CDR3: TGTGCCAGCAGCGTAGATGAGGCACGACCTCAAGAGACCCAGTACTTC. This translates into CASSVDEARPQETQYF.

The chain couples TRBV28 to TRBJ2-2; 12 nucleotides align to TRBD1. Germline V lookup: CDR1 MDHEN, CDR2 SYDVKM. This CDR3 spans 17 amino acids. V lost 6 bases, J lost 4 bases, and 9 bases stayed unmatched. CDR3 sequence reads: CASSPGTGGVSTGELFF. CDR3 in DNA: TGTGCCAGCAGCCCTGGGACAGGGGGCGTTAGCACCGGGGAGCTGTTTTTT.

In this sample, this clone turned up a few times. This specimen includes other DNA sequences encoding the same CDR3. This rearrangement joins TRBV6-6 to TRBJ1-3; D unclear. Germline V gene lookup returns CDR1 MNHNY and CDR2 SVGAGI (reference sequence). V was pared by 4 bases and J by 3 bases, with 10 bases between. There are 14 residues in the CDR3. The CDR3 nucleotides are TGTGCCAGCAGTTTTGGAGGGAGTGGAAACACCATATATTTT. It codes for CASSFGGSGNTIYF.

The CDR3 bases are TGTGCCAGCAGCCGACGTCCCCCGTTAGCTGGTGACAATGAGCAGTTCTTC. Protein sequence: CASSRRPPLAGDNEQFF. This chain connects TRBV27 to TRBJ2-1; D is unclear. The germline V and J ends were trimmed by 6 bases and 5 bases, with 23 bases remaining between them. From germline, CDR1 is MNHEY and CDR2 SMNVEV (reference sequence). The CDR3 is 17 amino acids.

The chain carries TRBV5-8 and TRBJ1-2; D is undetermined. V shed 3 bases and J shed 1 base, with 13 bases lying between them. The CDR3 has 15 residues. Germline CDR1 reads SGHTS; CDR2 reads YDEGEE. CDR3 coding DNA: TGTGCCAGCAGCTATCAGAGGAGGGTTAACTATGGCTACACCTTC. This sequence encodes CASSYQRRVNYGYTF. The whole variable domain, filled in from reference TRBV5-8 and TRBJ1-2, reads EAGVTQSPTHLIKTRGQQATLRCSPISGHTSVYWYQQALGLGLQFLLWYDEGEERNRGNFPPRFSGRQFPNYSSELNVNALELEDSALYLCASSYQRRVNYGYTFGSGTRLTVV.

The chain uses TRBV4-1 and TRBJ2-1; the match to TRBD2 covers 7 bases. The CDR3 loop spans 17 amino acids. Germline CDR1 reads MGHRA; CDR2 reads YSYEKL. J gave up 7 bases and V 0 bases, and 12 bases lay outside the gene matches. CDR3 in amino acids: CASSQEPGAGNRNEQFF. CDR3 nucleotides: TGCGCCAGCAGCCAAGAACCTGGAGCGGGAAATCGGAATGAGCAGTTCTTC.

The chain combines TRBV11-2 with TRBJ2-2; 9 positions match TRBD1. V shed 3 bases, J shed 4 bases, and the junction held 3 bases outside the gene matches. Looked up from germline, CDR1 is SGHAT and CDR2 is FQNNGV. The CDR3 contains 15 residues. Written as DNA, the CDR3 is TGTGCCAGCAGCTTGGGACAGGGATTCACCGGGGAGCTGTTTTTT. Protein sequence: CASSLGQGFTGELFF.

CDR3 DNA: TGTGCCAGCAGCAGCCCCGGCGAGGGAGGAGAGACCCAGTACTTC. Translating gives CASSSPGEGGETQYF. The rearrangement links TRBV28 to TRBJ2-5, with a weak D call TRBD2 (6 bases). The length of the CDR3 is 15 residues. Trimming pared 6 bases from V and 4 bases from J, leaving 18 bases between. Germline V lookup: CDR1 MDHEN, CDR2 SYDVKM. The variable domain in full, with the rest retrieved from reference TRBV28 and TRBJ2-5, is DVKVTQSSRYLVKRTGEKVFLECVQDMDHENMFWYRQDPGLGLRLIYFSYDVKMKEKGDIPEGYSVSREKKERFSLILESASTNQTSMYLCASSSPGEGGETQYFGPGTRLLVL.

The chain couples TRBV27 to TRBJ2-6; D gene unclear. The CDR3 covers 15 residues. The V and J ends lost 5 bases and 0 bases respectively, with 8 bases between them. Germline CDR1 MNHEY, CDR2 SMNVEV (reference sequence). The CDR3 protein is CASSLESSGANVLTF. DNA of the CDR3: TGTGCCAGCAGTCTAGAGAGCTCTGGGGCCAACGTCCTGACTTTC.

V gene TRBV7-8 combines with J gene TRBJ2-3; 9 bases are shared with TRBD2. V trimming: 6 bases; J trimming: 5 bases; junction bases outside the gene matches: 12. The germline CDR1 and CDR2 sequences are SGHVS and FQNEAQ. The CDR3 consists of 16 residues. CDR3 nucleotides: TGTGCCAGCAGTCCCAGGGCGGGAGGGCGGGGAGATACGCAGTATTTT. Amino acids: CASSPRAGGRGDTQYF.

As regards this clone: The germline gene is not matched at one end of the junction; a read error may be the cause. The chain carries TRBV7-2 and TRBJ2-1; D might be TRBD2 (5 bases). Germline CDR1 is SGHTA and CDR2 is FQGNSA. The CDR3 totals 11 residues. This chain's CDR3 is CASSLGGALLF. CDR3 in DNA: TGTGCCAGCAGCTTAGGGGGAGCTCTCCTCTTC.